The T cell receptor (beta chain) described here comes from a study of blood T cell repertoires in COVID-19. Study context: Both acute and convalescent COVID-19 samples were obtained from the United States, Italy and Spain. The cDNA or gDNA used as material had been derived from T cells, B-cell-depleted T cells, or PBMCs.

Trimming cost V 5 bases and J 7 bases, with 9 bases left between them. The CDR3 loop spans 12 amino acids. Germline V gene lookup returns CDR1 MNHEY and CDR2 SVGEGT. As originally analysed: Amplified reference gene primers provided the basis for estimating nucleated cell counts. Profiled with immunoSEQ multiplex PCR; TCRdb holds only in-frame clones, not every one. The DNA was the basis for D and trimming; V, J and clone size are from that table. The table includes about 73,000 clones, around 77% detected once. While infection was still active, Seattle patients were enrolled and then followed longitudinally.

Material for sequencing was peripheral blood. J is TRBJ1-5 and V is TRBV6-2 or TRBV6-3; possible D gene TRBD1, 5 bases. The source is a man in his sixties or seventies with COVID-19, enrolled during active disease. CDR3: CASSVGEQPQHF. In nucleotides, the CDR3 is TGTGCCAGCAGTGTAGGGGAACAGCCCCAGCATTTT.